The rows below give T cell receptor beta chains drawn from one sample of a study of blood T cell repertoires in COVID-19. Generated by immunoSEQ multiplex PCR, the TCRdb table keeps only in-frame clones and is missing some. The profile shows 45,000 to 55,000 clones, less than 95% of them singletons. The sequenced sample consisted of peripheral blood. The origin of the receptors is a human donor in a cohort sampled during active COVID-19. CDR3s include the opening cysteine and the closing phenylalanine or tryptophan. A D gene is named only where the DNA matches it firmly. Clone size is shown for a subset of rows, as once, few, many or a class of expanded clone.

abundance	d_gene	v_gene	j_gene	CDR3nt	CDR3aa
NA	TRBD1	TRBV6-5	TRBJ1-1	TGTGCCAGCATCGCTGCAGGGGGCATGAACACTGAAGCTTTCTTT	CASIAAGGMNTEAFF
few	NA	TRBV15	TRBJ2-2	TGTGCCACCAGCAGACAGGGTGCCGGGGAGCTGTTTTTT	CATSRQGAGELFF
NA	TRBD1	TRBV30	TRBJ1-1	TGTGCCTGGAGACTTGGGACAGGGGGCTCTATCTACACTGAAGCTTTCTTT	CAWRLGTGGSIYTEAFF
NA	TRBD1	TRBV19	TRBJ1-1	TGTGCCAGTAGTAACACCGGGACAGGGGGCCCGAACACTGAAGCTTTCTTT	CASSNTGTGGPNTEAFF
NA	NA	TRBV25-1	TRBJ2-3	TGTGCCAGCAGGGAAGACCTCCGGGGAGATACGCAGTATTTT	CASREDLRGDTQYF
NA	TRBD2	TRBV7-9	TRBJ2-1	TGTGCCAGCAGCTTACCCCGGACTAGCGGGAGGGCCTTCAATGAGCAGTTCTTC	CASSLPRTSGRAFNEQFF
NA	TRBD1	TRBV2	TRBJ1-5	TGTGCCAGCAGTCAAACAGGGGATCAGCCCCAGCATTTT	CASSQTGDQPQHF
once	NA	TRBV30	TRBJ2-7	TGTGCCTGGAGTACAGGAGTGGGCTACGAGCAGTACTTC	CAWSTGVGYEQYF
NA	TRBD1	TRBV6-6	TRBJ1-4	TGTGCCAGCAGTCGGGGGGACAGGGTCGGTGAAAAACTGTTTTTT	CASSRGDRVGEKLFF
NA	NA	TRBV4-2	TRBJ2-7	TGTGCCAGCAGCCAAGACACGGGATTGGCCTACGAGCAGTACTTC	CASSQDTGLAYEQYF
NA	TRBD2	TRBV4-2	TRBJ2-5	TGTGCCAGCAGCCAAGCACTAGCGGGAGGAAAGACCCAGTACTTC	CASSQALAGGKTQYF
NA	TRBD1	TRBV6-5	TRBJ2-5	TGTGCCAGCGAAGGGGGCCCGCTTCAAGAGACCCAGTACTTC	CASEGGPLQETQYF
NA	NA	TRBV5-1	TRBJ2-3	TGCGCCAGCAGCTTGGTACAGGCAACAGATACGCAGTATTTT	CASSLVQATDTQYF
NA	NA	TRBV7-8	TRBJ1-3	TGTGCCAGCAGCCGGGCAGGGTCTGGAAACACCATATATTTT	CASSRAGSGNTIYF
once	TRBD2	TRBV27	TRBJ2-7	TGTGCCAGCACCCCCGTCGGCGGGAGGCTCAACGAGCAGTACTTC	CASTPVGGRLNEQYF
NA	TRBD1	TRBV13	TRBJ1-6	TGTGCCAGCAGCTCCTGGGCCGGGACAGGGAATTCACCCCTCCACTTT	CASSSWAGTGNSPLHF
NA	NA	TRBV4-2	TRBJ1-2	TGTGCCAGCAGCCAAGAGTCACAGGAAATTTATGGCTACACCTTC	CASSQESQEIYGYTF
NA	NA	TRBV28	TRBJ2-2	TGTGCCAGCAGGCACAGGATTCGGACCGGGGAGCTGTTTTTT	CASRHRIRTGELFF
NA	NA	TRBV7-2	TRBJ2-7	TGTGCCAGCAGCTTAGGGACAGCCTACGAGCAGTACTTC	CASSLGTAYEQYF
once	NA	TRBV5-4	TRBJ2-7	TGTGCCAGCAGCTTAGAGGGATTCGGCGAGCAGTACTTC	CASSLEGFGEQYF
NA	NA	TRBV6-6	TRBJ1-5	TGTGCCAGCGGGGGGGATCAGCCCCAGCATTTT	CASGGDQPQHF
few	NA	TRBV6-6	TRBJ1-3	TGTGCCAGCAGGCAAGACAGCTCTGGAAACACCATATATTTT	CASRQDSSGNTIYF
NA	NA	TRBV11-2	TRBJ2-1	TGTGCCAGCAGCTTCTTCCCGCGTGGGGCGAGGAGCTCCTACAATGAGCAGTTCTTC	CASSFFPRGARSSYNEQFF
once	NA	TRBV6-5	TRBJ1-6	TGTGCCAGCAGTCCTAGGCAGGGCGGCAATTCACCCCTCCACTTT	CASSPRQGGNSPLHF
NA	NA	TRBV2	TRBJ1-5	TGTGCCAGCAGTGAAACTCGGACAAATCAGCCCCAGCATTTT	CASSETRTNQPQHF
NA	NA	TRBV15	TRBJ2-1	TGTGCCACCAGTTGGAACAGATACAATGAGCAGTTCTTC	CATSWNRYNEQFF
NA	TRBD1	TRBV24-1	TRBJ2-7	TGTGCCACCAGTGACCCGGACAGGGGAGAGCAGTACTTC	CATSDPDRGEQYF
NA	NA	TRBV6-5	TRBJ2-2	TGTGCCAGCAGTCGCCGAGGGACTGCGCACGGGGAGCTGTTTTTT	CASSRRGTAHGELFF
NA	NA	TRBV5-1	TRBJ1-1	TGCGCCAGCAGCCGAGGGAACACTGAAGCTTTCTTT	CASSRGNTEAFF
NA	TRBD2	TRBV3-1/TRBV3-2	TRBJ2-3	TGTGCCAGCAGCCAAGATAGGGGACTAGCGGAGGTAGATACGCAGTATTTT	CASSQDRGLAEVDTQYF
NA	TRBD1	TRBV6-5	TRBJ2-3	TGTGCCAGCGGTTGGACAGGGCTTGTCACAGATACGCAGTATTTT	CASGWTGLVTDTQYF
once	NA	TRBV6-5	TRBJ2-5	TGTGCCAGCGCTAGCGCGAATCGTGGGCCCCAGTACTTC	CASASANRGPQYF
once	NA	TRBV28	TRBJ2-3	TGTGCCAGCAGCGGCGCTGGAGGCGCGACAGATACGCAGTATTTT	CASSGAGGATDTQYF
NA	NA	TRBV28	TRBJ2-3	TGTGCCAGCAGTTTAAGACCCCGGGAACCAGATACGCAGTATTTT	CASSLRPREPDTQYF
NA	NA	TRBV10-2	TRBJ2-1	TGCGCCAGCAGTAGTTCTAGTGGGTCCTACAATGAGCAGTTCTTC	CASSSSSGSYNEQFF
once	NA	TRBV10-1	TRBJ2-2	TGCGCCAGCAGTGAATCGGCAGGGAAACCGAACACCGGGGAGCTGTTTTTT	CASSESAGKPNTGELFF
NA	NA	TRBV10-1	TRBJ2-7	TGCGCCAGAATAATGTTCCGGGACATGACCTACGAGCAGTACTTC	CARIMFRDMTYEQYF
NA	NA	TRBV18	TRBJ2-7	TGTGCCAGCTCACCGGGCAGGGCCGAGCAGTACTTC	CASSPGRAEQYF
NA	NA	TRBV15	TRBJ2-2	TGTGCCACCAGCAGAAAAGAAACTCCGAACACCGGGGAGCTGTTTTTT	CATSRKETPNTGELFF
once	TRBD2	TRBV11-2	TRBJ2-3	TGTGCCAGCAGCTTAAGGGCTTCTAGCGGGAGCACAGATACGCAGTATTTT	CASSLRASSGSTDTQYF
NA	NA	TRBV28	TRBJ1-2	TGTGCCAGCAGTTTACGAGGGTATGGCTACACCTTC	CASSLRGYGYTF
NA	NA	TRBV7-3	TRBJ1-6	TGTGCCAGCAGCTCTACAGGGCCCCGGAGCTCCTATAATTCACCCCTCCACTTT	CASSSTGPRSSYNSPLHF
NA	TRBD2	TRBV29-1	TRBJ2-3	TGCAGCGGAAAGGGACTAGCTGACACTAGCACAGATACGCAGTATTTT	CSGKGLADTSTDTQYF